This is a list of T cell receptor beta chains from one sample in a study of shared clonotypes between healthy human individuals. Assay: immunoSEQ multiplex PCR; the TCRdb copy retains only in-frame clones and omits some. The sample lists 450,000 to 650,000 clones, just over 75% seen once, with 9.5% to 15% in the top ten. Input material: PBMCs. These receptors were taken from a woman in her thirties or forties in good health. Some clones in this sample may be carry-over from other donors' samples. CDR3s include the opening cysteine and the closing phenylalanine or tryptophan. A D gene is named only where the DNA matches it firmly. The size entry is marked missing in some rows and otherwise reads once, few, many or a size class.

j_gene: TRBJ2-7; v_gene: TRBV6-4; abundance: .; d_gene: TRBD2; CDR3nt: TGTGCCAGATGGACTAGCGGGAGGAAGTCTACCTACGAGCAGTACTTC; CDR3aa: CARWTSGRKSTYEQYF
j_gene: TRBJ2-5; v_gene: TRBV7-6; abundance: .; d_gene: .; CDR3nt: TGTGCCAGCAGCTTGGGGGCCCTCGGAGTGACCCAGTACTTC; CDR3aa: CASSLGALGVTQYF
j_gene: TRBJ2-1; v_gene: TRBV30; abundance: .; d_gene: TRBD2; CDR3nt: TGTGCCTGGAGTTCCGTGACTAGCGAGGGCGACGAGCAGTTCTTC; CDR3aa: CAWSSVTSEGDEQFF
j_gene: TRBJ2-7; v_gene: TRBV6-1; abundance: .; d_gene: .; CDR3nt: TGTGCCAGCAGTGAAGGGAGATCTTCCGAGCAGTACTTC; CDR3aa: CASSEGRSSEQYF
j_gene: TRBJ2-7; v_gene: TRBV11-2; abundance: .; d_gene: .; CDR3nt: TGTGCCAGCAGCTGGGGCTCATACGAGCAGTACTTC; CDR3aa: CASSWGSYEQYF
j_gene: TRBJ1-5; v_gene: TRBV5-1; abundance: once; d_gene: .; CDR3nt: TGCGCCAGCAGCTTGGACGGGGGAGGTGGGAATCAGCCCCAGCATTTT; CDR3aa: CASSLDGGGGNQPQHF
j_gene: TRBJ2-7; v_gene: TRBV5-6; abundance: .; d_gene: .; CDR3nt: TGTGCCAGCAGCTTCGGCAGGAGCTACGAGCAGTACTTC; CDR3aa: CASSFGRSYEQYF
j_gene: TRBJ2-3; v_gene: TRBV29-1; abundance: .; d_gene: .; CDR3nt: .; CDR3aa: CSVGRGTDTQCF
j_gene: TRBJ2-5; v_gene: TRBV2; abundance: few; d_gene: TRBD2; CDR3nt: TGTGCCAGCCACGGACTAGCGGGAGGAGGCGGAGAGACCCAGTACTTC; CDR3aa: CASHGLAGGGGETQYF
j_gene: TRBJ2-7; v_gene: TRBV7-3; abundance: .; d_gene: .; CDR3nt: TGTGCCAGCAGCTCGGTGGGGGTACCTACCTACGAGCAGTACTTC; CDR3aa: CASSSVGVPTYEQYF
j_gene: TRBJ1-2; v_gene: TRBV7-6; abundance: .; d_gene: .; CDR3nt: TGTGCCAGCAGCCGTCCCGGGGACCATGGCTACACCTTC; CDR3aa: CASSRPGDHGYTF
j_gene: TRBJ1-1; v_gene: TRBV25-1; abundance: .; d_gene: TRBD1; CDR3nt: TGTGCCAGCAGGGACAGGGTGAACACTGAAGCTTTCTTT; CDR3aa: CASRDRVNTEAFF
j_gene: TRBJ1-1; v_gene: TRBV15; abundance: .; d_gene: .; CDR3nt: TGTGCCACCAGCAGAGATACGAGAGCTTTCTTT; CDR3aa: CATSRDTRAFF
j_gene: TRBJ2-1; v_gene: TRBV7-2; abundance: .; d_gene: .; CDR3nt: TGTGCCAGCAGCTTAGCCCTCCCCAGACCAGAGCAGTTCTTC; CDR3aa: CASSLALPRPEQFF
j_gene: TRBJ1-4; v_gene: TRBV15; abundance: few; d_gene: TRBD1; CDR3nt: TGTGCCACCAGCAGAGCGAGGGGGACAGGATATGAAAAACTGTTTTTT; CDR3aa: CATSRARGTGYEKLFF
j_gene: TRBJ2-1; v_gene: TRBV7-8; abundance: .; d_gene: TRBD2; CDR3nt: TGTGCCAGCAGCCCCCGGGGTAGCGGGAGTTTTAATGAGCAGTTCTTC; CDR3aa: CASSPRGSGSFNEQFF
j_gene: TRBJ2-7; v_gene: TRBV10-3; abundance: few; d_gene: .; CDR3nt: TGTGCCATCAGTGGGACAGAAGGCTACGAGCAGTACTTC; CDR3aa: CAISGTEGYEQYF
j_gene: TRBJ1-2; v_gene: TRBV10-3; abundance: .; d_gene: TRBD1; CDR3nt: TGTGCCATCAGGGGACAGGGGATAAACTATGGCTACACCTTC; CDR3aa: CAIRGQGINYGYTF
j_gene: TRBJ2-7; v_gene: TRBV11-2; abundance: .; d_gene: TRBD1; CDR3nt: TGTGCCAGCAGAAACCCGGGACAGAACTACGAGCAGTACTTC; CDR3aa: CASRNPGQNYEQYF
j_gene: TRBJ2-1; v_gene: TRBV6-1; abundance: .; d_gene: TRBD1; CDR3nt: TGTGCCAGCAGGGGGACAGACTCCTACAATGAGCAGTTCTTC; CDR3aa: CASRGTDSYNEQFF
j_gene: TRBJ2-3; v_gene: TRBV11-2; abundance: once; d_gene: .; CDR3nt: TGTGCCAGCAGCTTTTTGTCTAGCGGCACAGATACGCAGTATTTT; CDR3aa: CASSFLSSGTDTQYF
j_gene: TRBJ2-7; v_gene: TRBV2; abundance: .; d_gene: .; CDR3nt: TGTGCCAGCAGTGAAGAAGGGACGGCCCGCTGGTACTTC; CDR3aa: CASSEEGTARWYF
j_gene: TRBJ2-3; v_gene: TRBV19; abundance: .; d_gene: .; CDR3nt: TGTGCCAGTAGTACCTATAGCGGCAGCACAGATACGCAGTATTTT; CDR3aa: CASSTYSGSTDTQYF
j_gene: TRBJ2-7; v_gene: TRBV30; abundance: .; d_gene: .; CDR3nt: TGTGCCTGGTCAGGGGTTACCTACGAGCGGTACTTC; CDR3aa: CAWSGVTYERYF
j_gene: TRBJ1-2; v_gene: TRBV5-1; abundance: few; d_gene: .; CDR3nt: TGCGCCAGCAGTTTAGACACCTATGGCTACACCTTC; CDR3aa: CASSLDTYGYTF
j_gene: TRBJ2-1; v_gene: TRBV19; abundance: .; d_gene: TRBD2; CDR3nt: TGTGCCAGTAGTAGACTAGCGGGAGGGGTTCTGGATGAGCAGTTCTTC; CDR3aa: CASSRLAGGVLDEQFF
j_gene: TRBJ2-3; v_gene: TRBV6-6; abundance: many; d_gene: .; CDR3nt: TGTGCCAGCGGGGCGATCTCGGGCACAGATACGCAGTATTTT; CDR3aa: CASGAISGTDTQYF
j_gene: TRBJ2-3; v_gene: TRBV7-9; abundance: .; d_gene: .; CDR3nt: TGTGCCAGCAGCTTAGTGGACTCCACAGATACGCAGTATTTT; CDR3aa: CASSLVDSTDTQYF
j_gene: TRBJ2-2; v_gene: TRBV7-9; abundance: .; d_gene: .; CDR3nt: TGTGCCAGCAGCCAGGTTGGCTGGTGGGAGCTGTTTTTT; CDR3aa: CASSQVGWWELFF
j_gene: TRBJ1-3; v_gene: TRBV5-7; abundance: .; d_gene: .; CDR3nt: TGTGCCAGCCTTCACAGAGAGGTTCCTGGAAACACCATATATTTT; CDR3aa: CASLHREVPGNTIYF
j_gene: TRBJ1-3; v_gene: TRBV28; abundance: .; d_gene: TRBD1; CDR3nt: TGTGCCAGCAGTTTAGAACAGGGGGCAGGAAACACCATATATTTT; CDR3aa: CASSLEQGAGNTIYF
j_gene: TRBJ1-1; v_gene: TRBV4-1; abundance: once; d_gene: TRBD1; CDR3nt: TGCGCCAGCAGCCAACCCCGGGACAGGGTGTTTTTTGAAGCTTTCTTT; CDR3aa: CASSQPRDRVFFEAFF
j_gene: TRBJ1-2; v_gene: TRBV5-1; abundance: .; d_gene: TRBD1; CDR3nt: TGCGCCAGCAGCTTGGGGGACAGCTATGGCTACACCTTC; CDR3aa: CASSLGDSYGYTF
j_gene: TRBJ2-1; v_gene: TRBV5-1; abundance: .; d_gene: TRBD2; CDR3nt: TGCGCCAGCAGTCCTAGCGGTTCACTCAATGAGCAGTTCTTC; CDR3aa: CASSPSGSLNEQFF
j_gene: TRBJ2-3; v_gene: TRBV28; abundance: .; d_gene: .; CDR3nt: TGTGCCAGCAGTTTACAGGCCACAGATACGCAGTATTTT; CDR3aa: CASSLQATDTQYF
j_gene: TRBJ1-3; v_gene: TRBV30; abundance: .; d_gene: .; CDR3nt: TGTGCCTGGAGGGACTTCAGCTCTGGAAACACCATATATTTT; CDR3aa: CAWRDFSSGNTIYF
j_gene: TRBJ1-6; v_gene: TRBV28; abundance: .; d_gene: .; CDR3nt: TGTGCCAGCAGTTTAACAGTTCGGAATTCACCCCTCCACTTT; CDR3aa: CASSLTVRNSPLHF
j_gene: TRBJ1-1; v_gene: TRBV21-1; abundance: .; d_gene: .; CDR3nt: TGTGCCAGCAGCAAAGTCCGGGCTCATCTCATGAACACTGAAGCTTTCTTT; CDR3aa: CASSKVRAHLMNTEAFF
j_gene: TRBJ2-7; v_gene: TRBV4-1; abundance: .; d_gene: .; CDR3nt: TGCGCCAGCAGCCAAGTAGCCAATTCCTACGAGCAGTACTTC; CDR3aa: CASSQVANSYEQYF
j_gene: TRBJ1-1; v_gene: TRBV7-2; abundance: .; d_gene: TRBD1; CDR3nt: TGTGCCAGCAGCTTAGGGGACAGTTCAGACAGCCTGAACACTGAAGCTTTCTTT; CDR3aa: CASSLGDSSDSLNTEAFF
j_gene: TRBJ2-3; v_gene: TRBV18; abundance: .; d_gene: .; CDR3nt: TGTGCCAGCTCACCGGGGCGCACAGATACGCAGTATTTT; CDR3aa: CASSPGRTDTQYF